Only one count was recorded for the clone carrying this T cell receptor (beta chain). This entry comes from a study of blood T cell repertoires in COVID-19. Overall study context: The study drew acute and convalescent COVID-19 samples from the United States, Italy and Spain. PBMCs, B-cell-depleted T cells, or T cells were the source of the cDNA or gDNA that made up the material.

Authors' data handling: Amplified reference gene primers provided the basis for estimating nucleated cell counts. The method was immunoSEQ multiplex PCR; TCRdb's version includes in-frame clones alone and lacks a portion of them. V and J calls and clone size follow that table, whereas D and trimming were derived from the DNA. Seen here are under 70,000 clones, around 86% observed once, and the top ten hold roughly a tenth. Sample: peripheral blood. The source of this sequence is a woman aged 18-29 years with acute or convalescent COVID-19.

CDR3 bases: TGCGCCAGCAGCTTGGATGAACAGGGGCAAGCTTTCTTT. Amino acids: CASSLDEQGQAFF. The chain couples TRBV5-1 to TRBJ1-1, with 7 bases lining up with TRBD1. Losses at the gene ends were 0 bases for V and 9 bases for J; bases not matched to a gene: 5. This CDR3 contains 13 residues. Germline V gene sequence: CDR1 SGHRS, CDR2 YFSETQ.